Below, 18 T cell receptor beta chains from the same sample are listed, as sequenced in a study of OX40 agonist ivuxolimab in advanced cancers. This table comes from immunoSEQ multiplex PCR, and its TCRdb copy is limited to in-frame clones, with some not included. The sample shows roughly 63,000 clones, 85% to 90% of them seen only once. Sample: CD4+ or CD8+ T cells sorted from blood, taken in a trial of the OX40 agonist ivuxolimab. The source is an adult with an advanced solid tumor such as melanoma, head and neck, liver or kidney cancer.

V is TRBV5-1 and J is TRBJ2-5, with D possibly being TRBD1 (6 bases). Germline CDR1 and CDR2: SGHRS and YFSETQ. The ends were cut back, 4 bases at V and 3 bases at J, with 10 bases in the middle. The CDR3 contains 13 residues. Written as DNA, the CDR3 is TGCGCCAGCAGCCTCGGGACAAAAGAGACCCAGTACTTC. Its protein product is CASSLGTKETQYF.

The rearrangement links TRBV2 to TRBJ1-3; D is uncertain. V lost 6 bases to trimming and J lost 0 bases, with 9 bases between them. Looked up from germline, CDR1 is SNHLY and CDR2 is FYNNEI. The CDR3 runs 14 residues. The CDR3 sequence: CASSLSFSGNTIYF. The CDR3 coding sequence is TGTGCCAGCAGCCTTAGCTTCTCTGGAAACACCATATATTTT.

This chain uses TRBV7-3 with TRBJ2-2; no firm D call. CDR1 SGHTA and CDR2 FQGTGA come from the germline V gene. CDR3 length: 16 amino acids. The V gene lost 5 bases and the J gene lost 7 bases, with 20 bases spanning the gap. Here the CDR3 DNA reads TGTGCCAGCAGCCCCCGGCAAGTGCGTAACGGCGGGGAGCTGTTTTTT. It translates to CASSPRQVRNGGELFF.

This chain joins TRBV5-4 and TRBJ1-4; a weak D match, TRBD1 (6 bases). Germline V CDR1 and CDR2: SGHNT, YYREEE (reference sequence). The CDR3 has 13 residues. Trimming shortened V by 4 bases and J by 7 bases, and 11 bases separated the two germline ends. CDR3 DNA sequence: TGTGCCAGCAGCCTGTACAGGGCTGAAAAACTGTTTTTT. Its protein product is CASSLYRAEKLFF.

The chain combines TRBV10-3 with TRBJ1-2, with 7 bases aligning to TRBD1. V shed 10 bases and J 0 bases; nucleotides not matched to a gene: 5. The CDR3 is made up of 13 amino acids. Germline V lookup: CDR1 ENHRY, CDR2 SYGVKD. CDR3 nucleotides: TGTGCCACCAAGGGACAGTCTAACTATGGCTACACCTTC. Translated: CATKGQSNYGYTF.

Only one count was recorded for this clone. The rearrangement links TRBV5-1 to TRBJ2-5, with a weak D call TRBD1 (6 bases). Germline loops: CDR1 SGHRS, CDR2 YFSETQ. V dropped 0 bases and J dropped 5 bases, with 11 bases sitting between them. The CDR3 has 14 amino acids. The CDR3 nucleotides read TGCGCCAGCAGCTTGGAACCCGACAGGGAGACCCAGTACTTC. Translated, it gives CASSLEPDRETQYF.

V usage is TRBV9 and J usage is TRBJ1-5; D is ambiguous. Trimming removed 0 bases from V and 6 bases from J, with 10 bases in between. Looked up from germline, CDR1 is SGDLS and CDR2 is YYNGEE. The CDR3 extends over 14 amino acids. The DNA of the CDR3 is TGTGCCAGCAGCGTAGCTGCGGAGGGTCAGCCCCAGCATTTT. It is translated as CASSVAAEGQPQHF.

In regard to this clone: One end of the junction does not line up with germline, which may come from a read error. The chain carries TRBV5-6 and TRBJ1-1, with D perhaps TRBD1 (5 bases). Germline CDR1 and CDR2: SGHDT and YYEEEE. The CDR3 is 15 amino acids. The CDR3 sequence is CASNLRDQLNTEAFF. The CDR3 DNA reads as TGTGCCAGCAACTTGCGGGACCAACTGAACACTGAAGCTTTCTTT.

V gene TRBV27 combines with J gene TRBJ2-7; D is possibly TRBD2 (7 bases). There are 15 residues in the CDR3. The germline CDR1 and CDR2 sequences are MNHEY and SMNVEV (reference sequence). The V gene lost 5 bases and the J gene lost 2 bases, with 16 bases spanning the gap. The CDR3 here is CASSAWGGRTYEQYF. The CDR3 nucleotides are TGTGCCAGCAGTGCCTGGGGGGGGCGTACCTACGAGCAGTACTTC.

In regard to this clone: A junction boundary mismatches the germline segment, possibly from a read error. The chain couples TRBV2 to TRBJ2-7; 11 nucleotides agree with TRBD2. This CDR3 has 15 residues. Looked up from germline, CDR1 is SNHLY and CDR2 is FYNNEI. This chain's CDR3 is CASIRRLAGSFEQYF. As DNA, the CDR3 is TGTGCCAGCATCCGAAGACTAGCGGGATCCTTCGAGCAGTACTTC. Looking up the rest from reference TRBV2 and TRBJ2-7 gives the full variable domain: EPEVTQTPSHQVTQMGQEVILRCVPISNHLYFYWYRQILGQKVEFLVSFYNNEISEKSEIFDDQFSVERPDGSNFTLKIRSTKLEDSAMYFCASIRRLAGSFEQYFGPGTRLTVT.

J is TRBJ2-7 and V is TRBV5-4; D is undetermined. Germline V gene sequence: CDR1 SGHNT, CDR2 YYREEE (reference sequence). V was trimmed by 5 bases and J by 0 bases, leaving 12 bases between them. The CDR3 covers 14 residues. Here the CDR3 reads CASSLQVTSYEQYF. Written as DNA, the CDR3 is TGTGCCAGCAGTTTGCAGGTAACCTCCTACGAGCAGTACTTC. Together with reference TRBV5-4 and TRBJ2-7, the CDR3 gives the full variable domain: ETGVTQSPTHLIKTRGQQVTLRCSSQSGHNTVSWYQQALGQGPQFIFQYYREEENGRGNFPPRFSGLQFPNYSSELNVNALELDDSALYLCASSLQVTSYEQYFGPGTRLTVT.

The chain uses TRBV19 and TRBJ1-2; D is perhaps TRBD1 (5 bases). This CDR3 has 14 amino acids. The V gene's germline CDR1 is LNHDA and CDR2 SQIVND (reference sequence). V gave up 5 bases and J gave up 4 bases, with 14 bases separating them. The CDR3 protein is CASSRQQILYGYTF. The DNA for the CDR3 is TGTGCCAGTAGTCGACAGCAGATACTCTATGGCTACACCTTC.

The chain joins TRBV7-2 to TRBJ2-7; maybe TRBD2 (6 bases). With 6 bases removed from V and 4 bases from J, the gap between germline ends came to 16 bases. This CDR3 region has 14 residues. In germline, CDR1 is SGHTA, CDR2 FQGNSA. The DNA for the CDR3 is TGTGCCAGCAGACAGTCCGGGGGAGTTTACGAGCAGTACTTC. Translating gives CASRQSGGVYEQYF.

This clone came up a few times. The gene calls are TRBV19 and TRBJ1-5; D gene uncertain. This CDR3 is 14 amino acids long. V was shortened by 4 bases and J by 2 bases, with 9 bases between the two germline ends. Germline values: CDR1 LNHDA, CDR2 SQIVND (reference sequence). The CDR3 sequence is CASSRGVGNQPQHF. The CDR3 DNA is TGTGCCAGTAGTAGGGGAGTTGGCAATCAGCCCCAGCATTTT.

This chain links TRBV5-4 with TRBJ2-1; 7 bases match TRBD2. Germline loops: CDR1 SGHNT, CDR2 YYREEE (reference sequence). V dropped 1 base and J dropped 10; count of bases not matched to a gene: 11. The CDR3 covers 15 residues. In nucleotides, the CDR3 is TGTGCCAGCAGCTTGAAGCGGGACGCCCTTGGGGAGCAGTTCTTC. Its protein is CASSLKRDALGEQFF.

The chain couples TRBV27 to TRBJ2-5, with 7 bases identical to TRBD1. Judging by the DNA end, TRBJ2-7 fits better; the J call may be wrong. CDR3 length: 15 amino acids. Germline V gene sequence: CDR1 MNHEY, CDR2 SMNVEV (reference sequence). CDR3 in DNA: TGTGCCAGCAGCCTACAGGGGACCTCTGCCTACGAGCAGTACTTC. Encoded protein: CASSLQGTSAYEQYF.

The chain is built from TRBV18 and TRBJ2-1; tentative D call: TRBD1 (5 bases). Between the trimmed V and J ends, which lost 6 bases and 2 bases, there was a span of 17 bases. Germline values: CDR1 KGHSH, CDR2 LQKENI. The CDR3 is 16 residues long. The chain's CDR3 is CASSPPAGLTYNEQFF. The CDR3, as DNA: TGTGCCAGCTCCCCCCCGGCAGGGCTCACCTACAATGAGCAGTTCTTC.

V usage is TRBV18 and J usage is TRBJ1-5; D is unresolved. The V end was cut by 0 bases, the J end by 6 bases, with 12 bases between. The CDR3 runs 15 residues. From germline, CDR1 is KGHSH and CDR2 LQKENI. This CDR3 is CASSPPSGRGQPQHF. The DNA for the CDR3 is TGTGCCAGCTCACCACCGTCGGGAAGAGGTCAGCCCCAGCATTTT. The complete variable domain, with remaining parts taken from reference TRBV18 and TRBJ1-5, reads NAGVMQNPRHLVRRRGQEARLRCSPMKGHSHVYWYRQLPEEGLKFMVYLQKENIIDESGMPKERFSAEFPKEGPSILRIQQVVRGDSAAYFCASSPPSGRGQPQHFGDGTRLSIL.